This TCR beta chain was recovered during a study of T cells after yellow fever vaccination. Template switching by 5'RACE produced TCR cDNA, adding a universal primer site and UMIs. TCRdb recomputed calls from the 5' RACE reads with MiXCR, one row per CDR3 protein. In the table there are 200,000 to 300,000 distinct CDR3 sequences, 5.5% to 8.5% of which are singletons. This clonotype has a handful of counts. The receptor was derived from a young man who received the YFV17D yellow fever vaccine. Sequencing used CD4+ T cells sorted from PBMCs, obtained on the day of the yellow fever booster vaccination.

This chain's CDR3 is CAIRPGQGMETQYF. The CDR3 bases are TGTGCCATCAGACCGGGACAGGGGATGGAGACCCAGTACTTC. The chain recombines TRBV10-3 with TRBJ2-5, with 10 bases identical to TRBD1. Germline-derived CDR1 and CDR2 are ENHRY and SYGVKD. J gave up 5 bases and V 6 bases, and 6 bases lay outside the gene matches. The CDR3 contains 14 residues.